The 8 T cell receptor beta chains below all came from one sample that was sequenced in a study of control samples from healthy donors and cancer patients. Profiled with immunoSEQ multiplex PCR; TCRdb holds only in-frame clones, not every one. The sample carries roughly 100,000 clones, almost 90% recorded once. Material: blood. These receptors all come from a man between 25 and 39 years old in good health.

V usage is TRBV7-9 and J usage is TRBJ2-5; D tentatively fits TRBD1 or TRBD2 (5 bases each). The V and J ends lost 4 bases and 2 bases respectively, with 11 bases between them. This CDR3 region has 14 residues. The V gene's germline CDR1 is SEHNR and CDR2 FQNEAQ (reference sequence). The CDR3 DNA sequence: TGTGCCAGCAGCTCCCAGGGACCTCAAGAGACCCAGTACTTC. This encodes CASSSQGPQETQYF.

In DNA, the CDR3 is TGCGCCAGCAGCCTTTTACAGGGATCCTACGAGCAGTACTTC. Residues: CASSLLQGSYEQYF. J is TRBJ2-7 and V is TRBV5-1; TRBD1 might be the D (6 bases). Germline CDR1 is SGHRS and CDR2 is YFSETQ. The CDR3 runs to 14 residues. Between the trimmed V and J ends, which lost 4 bases and 1 base, there was a span of 12 bases.

The J gene is TRBJ2-1, the V gene TRBV5-4; a weak D match, TRBD1 (6 bases). V lost 0 bases and J 0 bases, leaving 16 bases between the germline ends. This CDR3 region has 18 residues. CDR1 is SGHNT and CDR2 is YYREEE in the germline V gene (reference sequence). CDR3 coding DNA: TGTGCCAGCAGCTTGGGAGGAAGAGGGGGAAGCTCCTACAATGAGCAGTTCTTC. Amino acids: CASSLGGRGGSSYNEQFF.

This sequence joins TRBV5-1 and TRBJ2-2; a weak D match, TRBD2 (5 bases). CDR1 SGHRS and CDR2 YFSETQ come from the germline V gene. The CDR3 has 14 amino acids. The V end lost 7 bases, the J end lost 0 bases, and 10 bases lay between the germline ends. CDR3 loop: CASREGANTGELFF. In DNA form, the CDR3 reads TGCGCCAGCCGAGAGGGAGCGAACACCGGGGAGCTGTTTTTT.

V is TRBV5-1 and J is TRBJ2-7; D remains ambiguous. Germline-derived CDR1 and CDR2 are SGHRS and YFSETQ. The CDR3 contains 12 residues. Between the trimmed V and J ends, which lost 4 bases and 0 bases, there was a span of 5 bases. In nucleotides, the CDR3 is TGCGCCAGCAGCCCGAGCTCCTACGAGCAGTACTTC. Amino acid sequence: CASSPSSYEQYF.

The chain links TRBV11-2 to TRBJ2-7; the D is unclear. This CDR3 spans 13 amino acids. The V and J ends lost 0 bases and 8 bases respectively, with 11 bases between them. Germline V gene lookup returns CDR1 SGHAT and CDR2 FQNNGV. In nucleotides, the CDR3 is TGTGCCAGCAGCTTAGAGGGGTCAGCCAAGCAGTACTTC. Translating gives CASSLEGSAKQYF.

This chain joins TRBV15 and TRBJ1-1, with no clear D. Germline values: CDR1 LNHNV, CDR2 YYDKDF (reference sequence). The CDR3 sequence is 16 residues long. Deletions cut 0 bases from V and 1 base from J, with 12 bases between. The CDR3 here is CATSREPLRQNTEAFF. As DNA, the CDR3 is TGTGCCACCAGCAGAGAGCCGTTACGTCAGAACACTGAAGCTTTCTTT.

The rearrangement uses TRBV7-6 and TRBJ2-2, with 10 nucleotides matching TRBD2. V lost 5 bases to trimming and J lost 3 bases; unmatched junction nucleotides: 21. Germline V lookup: CDR1 SGHVS, CDR2 FNYEAQ. There are 21 residues in the CDR3. Here the CDR3 reads CASSRYALGDLGTSDTGELFF. The CDR3 bases are TGTGCCAGCAGCCGCTATGCCCTAGGGGACTTGGGGACTAGCGACACCGGGGAGCTGTTTTTT.